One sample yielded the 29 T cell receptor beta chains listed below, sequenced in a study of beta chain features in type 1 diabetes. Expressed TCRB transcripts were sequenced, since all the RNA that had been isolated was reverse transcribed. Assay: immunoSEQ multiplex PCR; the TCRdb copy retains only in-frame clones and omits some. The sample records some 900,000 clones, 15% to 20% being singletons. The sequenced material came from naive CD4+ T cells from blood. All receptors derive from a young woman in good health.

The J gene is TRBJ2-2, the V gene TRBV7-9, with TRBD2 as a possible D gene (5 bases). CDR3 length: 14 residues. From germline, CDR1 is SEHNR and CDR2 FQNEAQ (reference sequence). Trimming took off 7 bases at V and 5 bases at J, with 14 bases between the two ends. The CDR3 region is CASKQGRGTGELFF. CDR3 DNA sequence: TGTGCCAGCAAACAAGGGCGAGGGACCGGGGAGCTGTTTTTT.

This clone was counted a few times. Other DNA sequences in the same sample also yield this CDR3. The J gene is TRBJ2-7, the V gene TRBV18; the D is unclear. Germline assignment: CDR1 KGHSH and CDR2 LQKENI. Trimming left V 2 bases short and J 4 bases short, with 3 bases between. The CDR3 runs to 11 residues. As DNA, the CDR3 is TGTGCCAGCTCACCAAGATACGAGCAGTACTTC. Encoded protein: CASSPRYEQYF.

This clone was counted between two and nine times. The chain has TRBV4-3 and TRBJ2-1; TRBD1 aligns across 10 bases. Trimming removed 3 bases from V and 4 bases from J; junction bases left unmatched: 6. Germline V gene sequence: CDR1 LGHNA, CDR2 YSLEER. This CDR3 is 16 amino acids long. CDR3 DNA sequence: TGCGCCAGCAGCCATTCCGGGACAGGGGTTTACAATGAGCAGTTCTTC. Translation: CASSHSGTGVYNEQFF.

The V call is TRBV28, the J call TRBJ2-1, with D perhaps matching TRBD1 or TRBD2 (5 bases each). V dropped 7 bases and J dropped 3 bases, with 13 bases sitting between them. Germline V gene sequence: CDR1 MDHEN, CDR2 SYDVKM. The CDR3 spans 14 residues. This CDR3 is CASTLRDHYNEQFF. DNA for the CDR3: TGTGCCAGCACTCTCCGGGACCACTACAATGAGCAGTTCTTC.

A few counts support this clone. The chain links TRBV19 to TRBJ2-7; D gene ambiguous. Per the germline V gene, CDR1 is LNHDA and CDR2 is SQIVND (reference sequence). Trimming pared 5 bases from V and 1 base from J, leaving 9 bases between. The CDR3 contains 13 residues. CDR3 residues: CASSGLASYEQYF. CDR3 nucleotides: TGTGCCAGTAGTGGATTAGCTTCCTACGAGCAGTACTTC.

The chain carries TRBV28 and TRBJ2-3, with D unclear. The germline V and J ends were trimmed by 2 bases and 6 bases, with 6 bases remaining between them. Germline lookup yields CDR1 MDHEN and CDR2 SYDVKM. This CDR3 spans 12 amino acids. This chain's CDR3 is CASSLAWDTQYF. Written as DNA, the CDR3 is TGTGCCAGCAGTTTAGCTTGGGATACGCAGTATTTT.

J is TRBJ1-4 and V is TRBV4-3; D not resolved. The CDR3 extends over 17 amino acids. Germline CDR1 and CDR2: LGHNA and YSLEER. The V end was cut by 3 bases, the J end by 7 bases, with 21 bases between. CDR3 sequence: CASSHRSVAGFREKLFF. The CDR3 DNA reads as TGCGCCAGCAGCCATCGGTCTGTAGCGGGGTTTCGTGAAAAACTGTTTTTT.

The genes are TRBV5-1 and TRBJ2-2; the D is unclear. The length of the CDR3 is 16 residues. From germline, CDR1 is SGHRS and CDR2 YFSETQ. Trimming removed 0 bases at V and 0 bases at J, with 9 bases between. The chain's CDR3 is CASSLDRYTNTGELFF. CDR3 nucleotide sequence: TGCGCCAGCAGCTTGGATCGATACACGAACACCGGGGAGCTGTTTTTT.

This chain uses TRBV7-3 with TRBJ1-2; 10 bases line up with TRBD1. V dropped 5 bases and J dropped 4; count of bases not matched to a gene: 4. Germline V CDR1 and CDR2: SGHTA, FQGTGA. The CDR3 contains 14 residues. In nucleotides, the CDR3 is TGTGCCAGCAGCCCGACAGGGGGCGGCTATGGCTACACCTTC. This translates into CASSPTGGGYGYTF.

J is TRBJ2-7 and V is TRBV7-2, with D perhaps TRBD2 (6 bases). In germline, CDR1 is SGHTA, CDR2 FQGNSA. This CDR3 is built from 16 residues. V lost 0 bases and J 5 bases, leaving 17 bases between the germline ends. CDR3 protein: CASSLAYVRGWDEQYF. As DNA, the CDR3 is TGTGCCAGCAGCTTAGCGTACGTCCGGGGGTGGGACGAGCAGTACTTC.

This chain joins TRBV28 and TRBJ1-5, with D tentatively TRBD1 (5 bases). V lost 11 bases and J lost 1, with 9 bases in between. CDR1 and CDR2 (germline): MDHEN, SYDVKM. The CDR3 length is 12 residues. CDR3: CAAQGSNQPQHF. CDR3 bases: TGTGCCGCTCAGGGAAGCAATCAGCCCCAGCATTTT.

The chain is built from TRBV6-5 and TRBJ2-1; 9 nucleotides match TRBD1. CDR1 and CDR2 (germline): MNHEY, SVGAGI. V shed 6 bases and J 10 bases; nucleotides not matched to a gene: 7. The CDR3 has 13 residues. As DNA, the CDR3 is TGTGCCAGCAGCCAGCCCGGGACAGGGGAGCAGTTCTTC. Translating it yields CASSQPGTGEQFF.

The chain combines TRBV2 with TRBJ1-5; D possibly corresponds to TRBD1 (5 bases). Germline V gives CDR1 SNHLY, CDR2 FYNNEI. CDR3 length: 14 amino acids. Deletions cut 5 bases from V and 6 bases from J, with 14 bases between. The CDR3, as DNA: TGTGCCAGCAGTACTGACAGCTCCTCTCAGCCCCAGCATTTT. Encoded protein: CASSTDSSSQPQHF.

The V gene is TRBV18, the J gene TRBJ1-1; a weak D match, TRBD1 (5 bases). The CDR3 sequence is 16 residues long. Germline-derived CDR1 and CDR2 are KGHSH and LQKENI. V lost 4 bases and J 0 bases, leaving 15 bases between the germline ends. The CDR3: CASSRRDVYLNTEAFF. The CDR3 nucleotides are TGTGCCAGCTCACGCCGGGACGTATACTTGAACACTGAAGCTTTCTTT.

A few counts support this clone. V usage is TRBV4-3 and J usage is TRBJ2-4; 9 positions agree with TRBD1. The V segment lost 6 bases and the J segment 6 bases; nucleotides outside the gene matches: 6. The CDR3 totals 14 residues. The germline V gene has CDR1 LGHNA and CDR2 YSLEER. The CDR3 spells CASRPGTGINIQYF. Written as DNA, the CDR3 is TGCGCCAGCAGACCGGGGACAGGGATAAACATTCAGTACTTC.

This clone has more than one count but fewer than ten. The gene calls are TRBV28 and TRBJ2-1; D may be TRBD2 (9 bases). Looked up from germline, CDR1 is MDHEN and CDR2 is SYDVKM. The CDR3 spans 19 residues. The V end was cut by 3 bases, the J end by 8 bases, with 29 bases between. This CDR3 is CASSFWTGIGSGSGYEQFF. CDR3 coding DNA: TGTGCCAGCAGTTTCTGGACAGGGATCGGTAGCGGGAGTGGGTATGAGCAGTTCTTC.

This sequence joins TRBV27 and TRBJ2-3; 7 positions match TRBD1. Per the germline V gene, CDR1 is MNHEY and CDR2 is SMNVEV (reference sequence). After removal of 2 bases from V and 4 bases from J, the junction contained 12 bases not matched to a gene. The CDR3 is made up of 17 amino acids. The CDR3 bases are TGTGCCAGCAGTTTAAGAAGGACAGGTCGAGGGGCAGATACGCAGTATTTT. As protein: CASSLRRTGRGADTQYF.

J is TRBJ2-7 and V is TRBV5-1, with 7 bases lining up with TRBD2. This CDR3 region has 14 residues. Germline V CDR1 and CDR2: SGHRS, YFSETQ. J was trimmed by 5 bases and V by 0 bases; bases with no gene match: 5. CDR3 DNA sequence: TGCGCCAGCAGCTTGGGTGCGGGGGTCCACGAGCAGTACTTC. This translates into CASSLGAGVHEQYF. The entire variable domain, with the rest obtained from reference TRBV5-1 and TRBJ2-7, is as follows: KAGVTQTPRYLIKTRGQQVTLSCSPISGHRSVSWYQQTPGQGLQFLFEYFSETQRNKGNFPGRFSGRQFSNSRSEMNVSTLELGDSALYLCASSLGAGVHEQYFGPGTRLTVT.

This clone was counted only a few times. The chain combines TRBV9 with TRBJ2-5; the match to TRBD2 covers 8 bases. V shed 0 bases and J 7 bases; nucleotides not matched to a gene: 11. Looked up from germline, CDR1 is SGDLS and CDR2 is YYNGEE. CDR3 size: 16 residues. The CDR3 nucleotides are TGTGCCAGCAGCGTAGGGATAGCGGGATCTGTGGGGACCCAGTACTTC. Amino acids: CASSVGIAGSVGTQYF.

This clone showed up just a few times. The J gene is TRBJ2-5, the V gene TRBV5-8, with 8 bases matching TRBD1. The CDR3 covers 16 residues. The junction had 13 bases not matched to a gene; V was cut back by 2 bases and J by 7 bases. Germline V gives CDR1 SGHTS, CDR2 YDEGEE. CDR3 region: CASSLDSGLQGATQYF. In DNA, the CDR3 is TGTGCCAGCAGCTTAGATTCGGGTCTGCAGGGGGCGACCCAGTACTTC. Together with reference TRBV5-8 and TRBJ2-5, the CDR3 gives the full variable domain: EAGVTQSPTHLIKTRGQQATLRCSPISGHTSVYWYQQALGLGLQFLLWYDEGEERNRGNFPPRFSGRQFPNYSSELNVNALELEDSALYLCASSLDSGLQGATQYFGPGTRLLVL.

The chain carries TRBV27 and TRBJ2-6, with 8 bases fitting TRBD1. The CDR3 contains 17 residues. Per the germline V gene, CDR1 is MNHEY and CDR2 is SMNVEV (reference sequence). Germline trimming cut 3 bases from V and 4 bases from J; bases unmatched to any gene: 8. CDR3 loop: CASSFRTGLRGANVLTF. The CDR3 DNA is TGTGCCAGCAGTTTCAGGACAGGGTTGCGGGGGGCCAACGTCCTGACTTTC.

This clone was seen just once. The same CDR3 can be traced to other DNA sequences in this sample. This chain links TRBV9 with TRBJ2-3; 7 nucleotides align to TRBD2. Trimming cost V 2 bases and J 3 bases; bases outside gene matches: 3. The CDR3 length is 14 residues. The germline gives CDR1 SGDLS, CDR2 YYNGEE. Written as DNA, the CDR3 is TGTGCCAGCAGCGTTTCGCGGGGGACAGATACGCAGTATTTT. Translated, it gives CASSVSRGTDTQYF.

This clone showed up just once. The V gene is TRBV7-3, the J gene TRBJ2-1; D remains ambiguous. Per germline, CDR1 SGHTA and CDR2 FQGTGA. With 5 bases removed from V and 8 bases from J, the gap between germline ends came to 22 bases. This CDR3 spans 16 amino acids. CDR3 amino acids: CASSRSSERPSHEQFF. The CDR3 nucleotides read TGTGCCAGCAGCAGATCGAGCGAGAGGCCCTCCCATGAGCAGTTCTTC.

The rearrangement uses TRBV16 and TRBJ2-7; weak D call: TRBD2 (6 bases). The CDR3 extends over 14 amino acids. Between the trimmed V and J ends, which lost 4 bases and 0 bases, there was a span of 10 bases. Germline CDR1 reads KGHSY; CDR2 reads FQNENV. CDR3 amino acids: CASSLAGGSYEQYF. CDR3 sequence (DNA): TGTGCCAGCAGCCTCGCCGGGGGCTCCTACGAGCAGTACTTC.

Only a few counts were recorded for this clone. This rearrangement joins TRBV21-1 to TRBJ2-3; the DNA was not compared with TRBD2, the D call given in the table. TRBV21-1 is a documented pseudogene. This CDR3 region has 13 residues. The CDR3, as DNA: TGTGCCAGCAGCAAAACTAGCACAGATACGCAGTATTTT. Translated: CASSKTSTDTQYF.

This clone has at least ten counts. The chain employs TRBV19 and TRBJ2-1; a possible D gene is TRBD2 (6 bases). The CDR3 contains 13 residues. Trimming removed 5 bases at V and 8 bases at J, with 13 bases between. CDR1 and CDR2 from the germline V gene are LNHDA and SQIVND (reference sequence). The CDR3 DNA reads TGTGCCAGTAGTGGCTGGAGGGGTGATGAGCAGTTCTTC. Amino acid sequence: CASSGWRGDEQFF.

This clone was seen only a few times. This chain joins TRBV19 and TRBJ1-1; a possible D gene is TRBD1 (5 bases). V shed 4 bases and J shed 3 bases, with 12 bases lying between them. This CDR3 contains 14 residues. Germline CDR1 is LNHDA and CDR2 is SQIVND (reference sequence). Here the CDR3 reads CASSSEGWYTEAFF. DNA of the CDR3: TGTGCCAGTAGTAGTGAGGGGTGGTACACTGAAGCTTTCTTT.

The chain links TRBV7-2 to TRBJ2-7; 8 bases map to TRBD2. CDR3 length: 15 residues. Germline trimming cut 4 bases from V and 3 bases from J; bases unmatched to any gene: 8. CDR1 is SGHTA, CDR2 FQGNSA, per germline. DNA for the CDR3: TGTGCCAGCAGCTATGACGGGGGGGAGGTCTACGAGCAGTACTTC. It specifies CASSYDGGEVYEQYF.

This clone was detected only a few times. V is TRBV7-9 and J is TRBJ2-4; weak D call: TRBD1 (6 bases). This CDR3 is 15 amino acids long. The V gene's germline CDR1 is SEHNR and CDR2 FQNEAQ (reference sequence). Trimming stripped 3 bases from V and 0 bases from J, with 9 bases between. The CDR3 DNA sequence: TGTGCCAGCAGCTTGGACAGTCTAGCCAAAAACATTCAGTACTTC. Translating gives CASSLDSLAKNIQYF. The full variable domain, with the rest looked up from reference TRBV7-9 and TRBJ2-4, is DTGVSQNPRHKITKRGQNVTFRCDPISEHNRLYWYRQTLGQGPEFLTYFQNEAQLEKSRLLSDRFSAERPKGSFSTLEIQRTEQGDSAMYLCASSLDSLAKNIQYFGAGTRLSVL.